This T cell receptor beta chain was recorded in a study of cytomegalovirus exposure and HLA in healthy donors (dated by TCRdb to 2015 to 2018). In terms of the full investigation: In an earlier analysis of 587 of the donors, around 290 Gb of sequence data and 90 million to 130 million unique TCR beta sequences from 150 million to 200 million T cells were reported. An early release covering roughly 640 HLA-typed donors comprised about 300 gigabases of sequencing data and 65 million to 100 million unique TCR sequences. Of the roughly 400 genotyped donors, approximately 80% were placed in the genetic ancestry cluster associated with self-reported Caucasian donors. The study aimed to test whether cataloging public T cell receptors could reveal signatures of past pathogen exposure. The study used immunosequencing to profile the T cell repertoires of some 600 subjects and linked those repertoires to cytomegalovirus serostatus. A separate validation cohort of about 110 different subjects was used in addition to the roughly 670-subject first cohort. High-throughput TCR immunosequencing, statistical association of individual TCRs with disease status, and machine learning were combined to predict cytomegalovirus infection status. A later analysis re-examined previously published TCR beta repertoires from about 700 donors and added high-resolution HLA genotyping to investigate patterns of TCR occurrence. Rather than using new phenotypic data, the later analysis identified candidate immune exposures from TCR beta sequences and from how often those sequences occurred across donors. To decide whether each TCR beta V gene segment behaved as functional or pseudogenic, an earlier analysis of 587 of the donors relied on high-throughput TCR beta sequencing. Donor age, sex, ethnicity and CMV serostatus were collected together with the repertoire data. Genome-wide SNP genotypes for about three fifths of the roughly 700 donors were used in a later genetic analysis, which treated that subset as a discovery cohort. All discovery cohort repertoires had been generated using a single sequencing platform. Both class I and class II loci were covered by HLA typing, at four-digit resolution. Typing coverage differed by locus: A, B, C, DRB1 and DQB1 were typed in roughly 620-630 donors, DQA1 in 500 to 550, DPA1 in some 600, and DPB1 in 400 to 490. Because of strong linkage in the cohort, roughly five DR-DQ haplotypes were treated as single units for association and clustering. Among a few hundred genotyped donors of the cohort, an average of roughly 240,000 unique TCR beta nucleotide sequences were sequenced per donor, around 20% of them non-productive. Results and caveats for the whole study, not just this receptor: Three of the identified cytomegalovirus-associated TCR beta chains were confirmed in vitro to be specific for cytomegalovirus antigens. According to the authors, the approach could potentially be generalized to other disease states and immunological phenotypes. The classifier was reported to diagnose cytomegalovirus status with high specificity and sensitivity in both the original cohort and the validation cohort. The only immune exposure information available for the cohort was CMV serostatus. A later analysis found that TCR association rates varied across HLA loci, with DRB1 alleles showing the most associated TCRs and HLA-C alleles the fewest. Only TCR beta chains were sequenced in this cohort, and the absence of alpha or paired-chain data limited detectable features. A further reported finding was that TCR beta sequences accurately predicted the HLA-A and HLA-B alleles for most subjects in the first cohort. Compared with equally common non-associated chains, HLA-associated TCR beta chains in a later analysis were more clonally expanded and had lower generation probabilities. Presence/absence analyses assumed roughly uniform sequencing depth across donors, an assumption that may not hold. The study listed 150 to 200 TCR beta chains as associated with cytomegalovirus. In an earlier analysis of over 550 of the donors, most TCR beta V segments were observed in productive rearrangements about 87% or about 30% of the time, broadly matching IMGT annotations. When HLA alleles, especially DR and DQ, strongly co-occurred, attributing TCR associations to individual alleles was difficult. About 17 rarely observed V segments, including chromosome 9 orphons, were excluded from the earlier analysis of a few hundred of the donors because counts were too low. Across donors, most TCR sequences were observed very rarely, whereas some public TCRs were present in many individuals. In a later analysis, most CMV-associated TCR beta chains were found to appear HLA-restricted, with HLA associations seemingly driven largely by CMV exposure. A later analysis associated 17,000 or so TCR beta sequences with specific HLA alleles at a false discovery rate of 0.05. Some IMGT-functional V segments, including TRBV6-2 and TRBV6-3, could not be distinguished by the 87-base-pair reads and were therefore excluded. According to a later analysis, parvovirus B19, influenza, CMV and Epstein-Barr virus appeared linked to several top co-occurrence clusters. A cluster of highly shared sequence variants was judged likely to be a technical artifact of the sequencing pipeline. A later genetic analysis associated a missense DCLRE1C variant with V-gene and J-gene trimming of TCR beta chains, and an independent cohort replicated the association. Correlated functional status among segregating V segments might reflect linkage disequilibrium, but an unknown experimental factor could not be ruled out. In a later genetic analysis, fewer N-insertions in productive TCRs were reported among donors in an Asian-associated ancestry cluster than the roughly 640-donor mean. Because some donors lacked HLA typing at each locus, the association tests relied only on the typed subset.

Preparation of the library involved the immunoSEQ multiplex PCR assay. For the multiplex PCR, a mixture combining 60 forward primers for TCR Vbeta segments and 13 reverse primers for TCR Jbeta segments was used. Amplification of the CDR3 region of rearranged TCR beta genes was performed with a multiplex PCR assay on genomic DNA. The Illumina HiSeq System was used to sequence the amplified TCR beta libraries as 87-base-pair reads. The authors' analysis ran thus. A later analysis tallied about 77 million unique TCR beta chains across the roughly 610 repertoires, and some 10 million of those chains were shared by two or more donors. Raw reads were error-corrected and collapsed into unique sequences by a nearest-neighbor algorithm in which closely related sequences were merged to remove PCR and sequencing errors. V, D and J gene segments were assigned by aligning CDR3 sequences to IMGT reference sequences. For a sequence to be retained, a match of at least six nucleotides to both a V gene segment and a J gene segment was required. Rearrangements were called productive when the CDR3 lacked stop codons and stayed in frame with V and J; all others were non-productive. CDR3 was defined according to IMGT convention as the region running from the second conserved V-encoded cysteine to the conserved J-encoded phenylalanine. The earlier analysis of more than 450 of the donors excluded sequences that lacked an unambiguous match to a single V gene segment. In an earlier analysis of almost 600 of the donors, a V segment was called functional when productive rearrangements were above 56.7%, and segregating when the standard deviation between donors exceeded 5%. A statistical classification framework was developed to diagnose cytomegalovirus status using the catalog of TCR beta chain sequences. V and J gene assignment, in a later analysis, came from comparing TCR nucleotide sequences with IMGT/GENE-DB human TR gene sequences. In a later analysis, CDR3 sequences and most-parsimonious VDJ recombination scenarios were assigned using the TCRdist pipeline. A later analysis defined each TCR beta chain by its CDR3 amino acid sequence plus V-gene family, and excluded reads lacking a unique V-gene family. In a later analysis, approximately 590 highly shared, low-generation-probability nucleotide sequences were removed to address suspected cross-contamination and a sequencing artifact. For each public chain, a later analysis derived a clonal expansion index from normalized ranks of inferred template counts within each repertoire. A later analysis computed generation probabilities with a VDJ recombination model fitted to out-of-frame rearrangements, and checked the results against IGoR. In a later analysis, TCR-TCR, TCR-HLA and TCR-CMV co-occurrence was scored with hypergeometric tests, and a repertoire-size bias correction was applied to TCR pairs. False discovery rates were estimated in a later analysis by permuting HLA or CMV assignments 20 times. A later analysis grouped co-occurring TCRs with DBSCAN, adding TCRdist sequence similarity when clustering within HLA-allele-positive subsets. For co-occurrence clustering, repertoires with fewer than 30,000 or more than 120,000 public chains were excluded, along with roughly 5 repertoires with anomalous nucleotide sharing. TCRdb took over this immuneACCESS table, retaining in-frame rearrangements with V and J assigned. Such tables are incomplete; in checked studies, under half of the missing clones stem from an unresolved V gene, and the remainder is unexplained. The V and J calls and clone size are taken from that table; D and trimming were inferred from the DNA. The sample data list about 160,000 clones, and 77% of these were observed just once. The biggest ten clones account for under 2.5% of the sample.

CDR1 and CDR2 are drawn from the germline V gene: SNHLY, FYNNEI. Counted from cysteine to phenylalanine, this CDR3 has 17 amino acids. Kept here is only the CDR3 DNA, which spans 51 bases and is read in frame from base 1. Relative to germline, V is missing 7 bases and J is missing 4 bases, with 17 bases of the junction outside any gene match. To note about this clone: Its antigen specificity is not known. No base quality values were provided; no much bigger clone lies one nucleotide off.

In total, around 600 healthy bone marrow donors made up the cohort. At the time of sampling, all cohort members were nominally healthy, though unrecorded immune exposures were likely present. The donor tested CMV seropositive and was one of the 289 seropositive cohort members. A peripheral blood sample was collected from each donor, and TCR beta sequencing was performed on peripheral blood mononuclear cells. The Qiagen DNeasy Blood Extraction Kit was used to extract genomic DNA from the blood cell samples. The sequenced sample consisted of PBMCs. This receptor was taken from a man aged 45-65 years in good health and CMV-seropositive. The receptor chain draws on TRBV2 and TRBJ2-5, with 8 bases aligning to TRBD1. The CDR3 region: CASTAGRGHSKGETQYF. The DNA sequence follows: TGTGCCAGCACCGCGGGCAGGGGGCATAGTAAAGGAGAGACCCAGTACTTC.